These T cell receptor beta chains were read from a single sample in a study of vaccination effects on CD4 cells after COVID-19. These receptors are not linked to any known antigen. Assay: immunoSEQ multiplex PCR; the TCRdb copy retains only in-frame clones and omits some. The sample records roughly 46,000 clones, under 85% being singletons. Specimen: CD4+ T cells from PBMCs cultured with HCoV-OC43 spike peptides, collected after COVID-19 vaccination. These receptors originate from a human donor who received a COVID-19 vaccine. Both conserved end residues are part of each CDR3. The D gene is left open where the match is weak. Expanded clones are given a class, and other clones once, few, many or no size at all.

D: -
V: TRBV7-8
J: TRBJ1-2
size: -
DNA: TGTGCCAGCAGCCCTAGGACCCTCAATCTCTATGGCTACACCTTC
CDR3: CASSPRTLNLYGYTF

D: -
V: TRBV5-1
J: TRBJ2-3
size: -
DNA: TGCGCCAGCCACCCGACTGGGCGGGGTACGCAGTATTTT
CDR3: CASHPTGRGTQYF

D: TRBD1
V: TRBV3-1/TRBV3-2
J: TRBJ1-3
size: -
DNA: TGTGCCAGCAGCCAAGATTTGACAGGGGGGAGCTCTGGAAACACCATATATTTT
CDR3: CASSQDLTGGSSGNTIYF

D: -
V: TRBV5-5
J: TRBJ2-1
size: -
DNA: TGTGCCAGCAGCATTGGGGGGAATGAGCAGTTCTTC
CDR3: CASSIGGNEQFF

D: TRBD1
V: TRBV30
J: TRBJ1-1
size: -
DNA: TGTGCCTGGGGTGTCCAGGGGGACACTGAAGCTTTCTTT
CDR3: CAWGVQGDTEAFF

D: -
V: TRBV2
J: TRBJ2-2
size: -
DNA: TGTGCCAGCAGTGATCTCCGTGGCACCTACACCGGGGAGCTGTTTTTT
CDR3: CASSDLRGTYTGELFF

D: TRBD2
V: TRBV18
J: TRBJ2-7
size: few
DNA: TGTGCCAGCACCCAGGCAACTAGCGGGAGAGGGTCCTACGAGCAGTACTTC
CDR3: CASTQATSGRGSYEQYF

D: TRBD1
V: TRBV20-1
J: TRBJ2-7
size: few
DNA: TGCAGTGCTAGTTTAACCCAGGGGGTATCTGCGCAGTACTTC
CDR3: CSASLTQGVSAQYF

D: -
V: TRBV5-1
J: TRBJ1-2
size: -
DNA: TGCGCCAGCAGCTCGGGGAACACCTATGGCTACACCTTC
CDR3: CASSSGNTYGYTF

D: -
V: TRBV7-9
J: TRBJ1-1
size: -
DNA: TGTGCCAGCAGCCTACAGGAAAACACTGAAGCTTTCTTT
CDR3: CASSLQENTEAFF

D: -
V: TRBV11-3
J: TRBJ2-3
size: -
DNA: TGTGCCAGCAGCCTCGATAGCGGCACAGATACGCAGTATTTT
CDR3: CASSLDSGTDTQYF

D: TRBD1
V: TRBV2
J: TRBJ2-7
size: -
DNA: TGTGCCAGCAGTGGTAGGACAGGGGCCACTTTAACCTACGAGCAGTACTTC
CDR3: CASSGRTGATLTYEQYF

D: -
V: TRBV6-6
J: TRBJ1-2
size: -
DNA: TGTGCCAGCAGTTACTTCACAGGGATCACCTTC
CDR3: CASSYFTGITF

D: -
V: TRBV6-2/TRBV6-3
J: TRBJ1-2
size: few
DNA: TGTGCCAGCACCCCCGGTACGAGCTACACCTTC
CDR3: CASTPGTSYTF

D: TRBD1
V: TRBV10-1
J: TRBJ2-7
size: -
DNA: TGCGCCAGCAGTGATTTCTCCGGGACAGGGACATACGAGCAGTACTTC
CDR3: CASSDFSGTGTYEQYF

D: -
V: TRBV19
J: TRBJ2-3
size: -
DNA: TGTGCCAGTACTTGGACTAAGAAGGATACGCAGTATTTT
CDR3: CASTWTKKDTQYF

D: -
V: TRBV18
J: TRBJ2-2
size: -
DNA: TGTGCCAGCTCACCACCGGGACAACTCCAGACCGGGGAGCTGTTTTTT
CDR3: CASSPPGQLQTGELFF

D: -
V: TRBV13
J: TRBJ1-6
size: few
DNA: TGTGCCAGCAGCTTAGGGGGTTGGGTAAATAATTCACCCCTCCACTTT
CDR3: CASSLGGWVNNSPLHF

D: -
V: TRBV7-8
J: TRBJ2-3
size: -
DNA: TGTGCCAGCAGCTTAGAAGAGTGGTGGGAAACAGATACGCAGTATTTT
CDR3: CASSLEEWWETDTQYF

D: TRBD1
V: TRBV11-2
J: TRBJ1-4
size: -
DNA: TGTGCCAGCAGCTTAGACCACAGGGGGGGGCGAGAAAAACTGTTTTTT
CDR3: CASSLDHRGGREKLFF

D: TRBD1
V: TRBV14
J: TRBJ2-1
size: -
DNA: TGTGCCAGCAGCCAGACAGGGGGCATAAGGCAGTTCTTC
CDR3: CASSQTGGIRQFF

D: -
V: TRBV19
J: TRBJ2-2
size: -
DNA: TGTGCCACCTCACCTCCGGGACACCGAACCGGGGAGCTGTTTTTT
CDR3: CATSPPGHRTGELFF

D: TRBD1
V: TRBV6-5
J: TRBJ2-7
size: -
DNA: TGTGCCAGCAGTTACGGCGGACAGGGAGTGACCTACGAGCAGTACTTC
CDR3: CASSYGGQGVTYEQYF

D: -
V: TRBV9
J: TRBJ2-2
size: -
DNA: TGTGCCAGCAGCATCAACACCGGGGAGCTGTTTTTT
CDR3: CASSINTGELFF

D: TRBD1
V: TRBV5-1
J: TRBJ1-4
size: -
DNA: TGCGCCAGCAGCTCGACAGGACAGGGAAGGAATGAAAAACTGTTTTTT
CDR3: CASSSTGQGRNEKLFF

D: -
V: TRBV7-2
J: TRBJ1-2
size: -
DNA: TGTGCCAGCAGCGCCTACAGGGATGGCTACACCTTC
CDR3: CASSAYRDGYTF

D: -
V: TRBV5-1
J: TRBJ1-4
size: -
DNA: TGCGCCAGCAGCCCGGGAGGAGAAAAACTGTTTTTT
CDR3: CASSPGGEKLFF

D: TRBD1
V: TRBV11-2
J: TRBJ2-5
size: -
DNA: TGTGCCAGCAGCTTTTTGGGACAGGGGCAAGAGACCCAGTACTTC
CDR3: CASSFLGQGQETQYF

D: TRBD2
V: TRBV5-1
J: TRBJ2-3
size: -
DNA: TGCGCCAGCAGCGACGGGACTAGCGGGAGCACAGATACGCAGTATTTT
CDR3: CASSDGTSGSTDTQYF

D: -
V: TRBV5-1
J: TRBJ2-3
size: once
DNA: TGCGCCAGCAGCTTGGGAGACGCCACAGATACGCAGTATTTT
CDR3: CASSLGDATDTQYF

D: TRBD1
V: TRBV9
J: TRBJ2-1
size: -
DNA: TGTGCCAGCAGCGTAGGACAGGGGGGGTCCCACTACAATGAGCAGTTCTTC
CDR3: CASSVGQGGSHYNEQFF

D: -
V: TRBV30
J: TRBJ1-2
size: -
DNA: TGTGCCTGGAGTGGGGGTAACTATGGCTACACCTTC
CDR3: CAWSGGNYGYTF

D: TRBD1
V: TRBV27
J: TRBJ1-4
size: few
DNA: TGTGCCAGCAGCCCGGGACAGGGGCCACAAAAACTGTTTTTT
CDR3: CASSPGQGPQKLFF

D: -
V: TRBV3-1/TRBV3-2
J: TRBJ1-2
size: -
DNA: TGTGCCAGCAGCCGGACCATGACAGACAACTATGGCTACACCTTC
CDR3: CASSRTMTDNYGYTF

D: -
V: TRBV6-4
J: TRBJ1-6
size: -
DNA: TGTGCCAGCTCGCGCGATTCACCCCTCCACTTT
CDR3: CASSRDSPLHF

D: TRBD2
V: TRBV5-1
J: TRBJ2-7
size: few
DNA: TGCGCCAGCAGTTTGACAGGTAGCGGGACCTACGAGCAGTACTTC
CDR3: CASSLTGSGTYEQYF

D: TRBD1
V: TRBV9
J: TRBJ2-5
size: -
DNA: TGTGCCAGCAACCATCCCCAGGGGGCGCCAGAAGAGACCCAGTACTTC
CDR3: CASNHPQGAPEETQYF

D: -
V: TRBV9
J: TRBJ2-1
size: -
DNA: TGTGCCAGCAGCGTAGCTGAAAACAATGAGCAGTTCTTC
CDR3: CASSVAENNEQFF